Each of the 20 T cell receptor beta chains below was sequenced from the same sample in a study of CD8+ T cells in alopecia areata. Treatment given: oral pan-JAK inhibitor, 5-10 mg twice daily. TCR sequencing used cDNA made by reverse transcription of extracted RNA. The repertoire was sequenced with immunoSEQ multiplex PCR; TCRdb's copy has only in-frame clones and lacks some. Of roughly 100,000 clones listed, 80% to 90% were seen once; the top ten hold 11%. Here the sequenced sample was CD8+ T cells sorted from blood, taken between weeks 30 and 35, from a patient treated with tofacitinib. The receptors originated from a human donor with alopecia areata.

The chain joins TRBV6-5 to TRBJ2-7; D is perhaps TRBD2 (6 bases). The germline CDR1 and CDR2 sequences are MNHEY and SVGAGI. V was cut by 2 bases and J by 1 base, with 9 bases left in between. The length of the CDR3 is 14 residues. The CDR3 loop is CASSYETSSYEQYF. DNA for the CDR3: TGTGCCAGCAGTTACGAGACTAGTTCCTACGAGCAGTACTTC.

Comment on this clone: At the DNA level, this CDR3 is encoded by other sequences in the same sample as well. The V gene is TRBV5-6, the J gene TRBJ2-7; D may be TRBD1 (6 bases). CDR3 size: 13 residues. V was trimmed by 0 bases and J by 3 bases, leaving 7 bases between them. Germline assignment: CDR1 SGHDT and CDR2 YYEEEE. This chain's CDR3 is CASSLGGGYEQYF. The DNA of the CDR3 is TGTGCCAGCAGCTTGGGAGGGGGCTACGAGCAGTACTTC. Full variable domain (missing parts from reference TRBV5-6 and TRBJ2-7): DAGVTQSPTHLIKTRGQQVTLRCSPKSGHDTVSWYQQALGQGPQFIFQYYEEEERQRGNFPDRFSGHQFPNYSSELNVNALLLGDSALYLCASSLGGGYEQYFGPGTRLTVT.

The chain employs TRBV18 and TRBJ2-5; 8 bases map to TRBD1. This CDR3 is built from 15 residues. V trimming: 0 bases; J trimming: 5 bases; junction bases outside the gene matches: 5. CDR1 is KGHSH and CDR2 is LQKENI in the germline V gene. CDR3 coding DNA: TGTGCCAGCTCACCACCGACAGGGGTTGTGGAGACCCAGTACTTC. Translated, it gives CASSPPTGVVETQYF.

This chain links TRBV7-9 with TRBJ2-7; 7 bases match TRBD2. CDR1 and CDR2 from the germline V gene are SEHNR and FQNEAQ (reference sequence). The J segment lost 6 bases and the V segment lost 5 bases, leaving 16 bases of the junction unmatched. This CDR3 is built from 16 residues. The CDR3 region has the DNA TGTGCCAGCAGCCACAGAACCAGCGGGGCTGCAGGCGAGCAGTACTTC. As protein: CASSHRTSGAAGEQYF. Complete variable domain (other parts from reference TRBV7-9 and TRBJ2-7): DTGVSQNPRHKITKRGQNVTFRCDPISEHNRLYWYRQTLGQGPEFLTYFQNEAQLEKSRLLSDRFSAERPKGSFSTLEIQRTEQGDSAMYLCASSHRTSGAAGEQYFGPGTRLTVT.

This rearrangement joins TRBV2 to TRBJ1-6; perhaps TRBD1 as D (5 bases). V was pared by 5 bases and J by 0 bases, with 11 bases between. The CDR3 contains 16 residues. Per germline, CDR1 SNHLY and CDR2 FYNNEI. CDR3 nucleotide sequence: TGTGCCAGCAGTAGGGACGGAGGCTCCTATAATTCACCCCTCCACTTT. As protein: CASSRDGGSYNSPLHF.

The rearrangement uses TRBV19 and TRBJ2-7, with D perhaps being TRBD1 or TRBD2 (5 bases each). Germline loops: CDR1 LNHDA, CDR2 SQIVND (reference sequence). V lost 6 bases, J lost 1 base, and 13 bases lay in between. The CDR3 is made up of 14 amino acids. The CDR3 region has the DNA TGTGCCAGTAGCTTCCGGGACCGTTCCTACGAGCAGTACTTC. Translating it yields CASSFRDRSYEQYF.

In the case of this clone: Here the CDR3 omits its conserved ending phenylalanine or tryptophan, so a read error is the likely source. The limits of the CDR3 on the DNA are not certain, so only TCRdb's listed CDR3 is given. The chain links TRBV7-8 to TRBJ1-2. The CDR3 length equals 12 residues, ends included. Germline-derived CDR1 and CDR2 are SGHVS and FQNEAQ. The CDR3 loop is CASSEGGAKGIR.

This clone was seen a few times. This chain uses TRBV9 with TRBJ1-1; D perhaps matches TRBD1 (6 bases). The V gene lost 4 bases and the J gene lost 4 bases, with 8 bases spanning the gap. The CDR3 sequence is 12 residues long. Germline V gene lookup returns CDR1 SGDLS and CDR2 YYNGEE. CDR3 nucleotide sequence: TGTGCCAGCAGCTCGGGGGCCACTGAAGCTTTCTTT. Translated: CASSSGATEAFF. The full variable domain, with the rest looked up from reference TRBV9 and TRBJ1-1, is DSGVTQTPKHLITATGQRVTLRCSPRSGDLSVYWYQQSLDQGLQFLIQYYNGEERAKGNILERFSAQQFPDLHSELNLSSLELGDSALYFCASSSGATEAFFGQGTRLTVV.

This chain links TRBV9 with TRBJ2-7; 8 bases fit TRBD2. Germline CDR1 reads SGDLS; CDR2 reads YYNGEE. The CDR3 length is 14 residues. The V gene end was trimmed by 4 bases and the J gene end by 5 bases; junction bases not matched to a gene: 8. CDR3 in amino acids: CASSPTGGAHEQYF. The CDR3 DNA reads as TGTGCCAGCAGCCCGACCGGGGGGGCCCACGAGCAGTACTTC.

This chain connects TRBV7-6 to TRBJ2-1; the D gene could be TRBD1 or TRBD2 (5 bases each). This CDR3 has 13 amino acids. Germline values: CDR1 SGHVS, CDR2 FNYEAQ. Trimming removed 3 bases from V and 6 bases from J, with 9 bases in between. CDR3 nucleotide sequence: TGTGCCAGCAGCTTTGAGGGGCCCAATGAGCAGTTCTTC. Protein product: CASSFEGPNEQFF.

CDR3 sequence (DNA): TGTGCCAGCAGTTACGGGGGGGCGGCCACCGGGGAGCTGTTTTTT. This gives the protein CASSYGGAATGELFF. The rearrangement links TRBV6-5 to TRBJ2-2; tentatively, D is TRBD2 (7 bases). The CDR3 totals 15 residues. Trimming shortened V by 2 bases and J by 4 bases, and 11 bases separated the two germline ends. Germline V gives CDR1 MNHEY, CDR2 SVGAGI.

J is TRBJ1-1 and V is TRBV7-7; tentatively, D is TRBD1 (5 bases). Germline CDR1 and CDR2: SSHAT and FNYEAQ (reference sequence). The V gene lost 2 bases and the J gene lost 4 bases, with 14 bases spanning the gap. This CDR3 contains 15 residues. CDR3 nucleotide sequence: TGTGCCAGCAGCTTAAGGCCGGGGGTTAGCACTGAAGCTTTCTTT. It translates to CASSLRPGVSTEAFF.

The CDR3 reads CASSLMNTGELFF. The CDR3, as DNA: TGTGCCAGCAGCTTGATGAACACCGGGGAGCTGTTTTTT. The chain employs TRBV7-9 and TRBJ2-2, with unresolved D. From germline, CDR1 is SEHNR and CDR2 FQNEAQ (reference sequence). Trimming shortened V by 3 bases and J by 1 base, and 3 bases separated the two germline ends. The CDR3 spans 13 residues. Full variable domain (outside the CDR3, taken from reference TRBV7-9 and TRBJ2-2): DTGVSQNPRHKITKRGQNVTFRCDPISEHNRLYWYRQTLGQGPEFLTYFQNEAQLEKSRLLSDRFSAERPKGSFSTLEIQRTEQGDSAMYLCASSLMNTGELFFGEGSRLTVL.

The chain joins TRBV4-1 to TRBJ1-2; D ambiguous. Trimming removed 4 bases from V and 8 bases from J, with 14 bases in between. The CDR3 contains 13 residues. Per the germline V gene, CDR1 is MGHRA and CDR2 is YSYEKL. The CDR3 reads CASSLGEGSGYTF. The DNA for the CDR3 is TGCGCCAGCAGCCTTGGGGAAGGAAGCGGCTACACCTTC.

J is TRBJ2-5 and V is TRBV19; 8 nucleotides align to TRBD2. With V trimmed by 2 bases and J by 5 bases, 10 bases remained unmatched. This CDR3 contains 16 residues. From germline, CDR1 is LNHDA and CDR2 SQIVND (reference sequence). CDR3 residues: CASSITSGERWETQYF. The CDR3 nucleotides read TGTGCCAGTAGTATAACTAGCGGTGAGAGGTGGGAGACCCAGTACTTC.

The genes are TRBV27 and TRBJ2-7; TRBD1 matches at 12 bases. The CDR3 is made up of 14 amino acids. V was clipped by 5 bases and J by 5 bases; unmatched bases: 4. Germline V CDR1 and CDR2: MNHEY, SMNVEV (reference sequence). The CDR3 loop is CASSIGTGGHEQYF. The DNA of the CDR3 is TGTGCCAGCAGTATCGGGACAGGGGGCCACGAGCAGTACTTC.

The rearrangement uses TRBV20-1 and TRBJ2-3; D not certain. The CDR3 sequence is 10 residues long. The V end was cut by 4 bases, the J end by 6 bases, with 5 bases between. Germline CDR1 and CDR2: DFQATT and SNEGSKA (reference sequence). CDR3 in amino acids: CSAKQDTQYF. CDR3 nucleotide sequence: TGCAGTGCTAAGCAGGATACGCAGTATTTT.

The rearrangement links TRBV5-6 to TRBJ1-1, with D uncertain. Germline V CDR1 and CDR2: SGHDT, YYEEEE. This CDR3 spans 13 amino acids. The V gene lost 0 bases and the J gene lost 4 bases, with 7 bases spanning the gap. The CDR3 spells CASSLDRGTEAFF. The CDR3 DNA reads as TGTGCCAGCAGCTTGGATCGGGGCACTGAAGCTTTCTTT. The variable domain in full, with the rest retrieved from reference TRBV5-6 and TRBJ1-1, is DAGVTQSPTHLIKTRGQQVTLRCSPKSGHDTVSWYQQALGQGPQFIFQYYEEEERQRGNFPDRFSGHQFPNYSSELNVNALLLGDSALYLCASSLDRGTEAFFGQGTRLTVV.

This clone was recorded a few times. The chain links TRBV5-1 to TRBJ2-1; 11 nucleotides align to TRBD1. Germline assignment: CDR1 SGHRS and CDR2 YFSETQ. Trimming removed 3 bases from V and 7 bases from J; junction bases left unmatched: 6. The CDR3 has 15 amino acids. The CDR3 here is CASSSGQGAPNEQFF. CDR3 in DNA: TGCGCCAGCAGCTCCGGACAGGGGGCACCGAATGAGCAGTTCTTC.

The gene calls are TRBV7-9 and TRBJ2-5; TRBD2 might be the D (6 bases). The CDR3 is 13 amino acids. The ends were cut back, 5 bases at V and 11 bases at J, with 18 bases in the middle. Germline CDR1 and CDR2: SEHNR and FQNEAQ (reference sequence). The CDR3 loop is CASSRTGVDEQYF. Written as DNA, the CDR3 is TGTGCCAGCAGCCGGACGGGGGTGGATGAGCAGTACTTC.